This is a list of T cell receptor beta chains from one sample in a study of T cell repertoires in cytomegalovirus infection. Using its own MiXCR run on the reads, TCRdb lists one record per CDR3 protein. Of hundreds of thousands of distinct CDR3 sequences in the sample, 24% were seen once. Specimen: CD8+ T cells from PBMCs. The receptor source for this set is a human donor in good health (CMV status not recorded). Some clones in this sample may be carry-over from other donors' samples. Each CDR3 is given with its conserved first and last residue. D genes are given only for firm matches. Expanded clones get a size class; other rows say once, few or many, or leave the size out.

CDR3 protein	CDR3 DNA	J gene	V gene	clone size	D gene
CASSLAGRDLGQPQHF	TGTGCCAGCAGCTTAGCAGGCAGGGATTTGGGCCAGCCCCAGCATTTT	TRBJ1-5	TRBV7-8	many	NA
CASSLTSGGPSLWANVLTF	TGTGCCAGCAGCTTAACGTCCGGAGGGCCCTCTCTCTGGGCCAACGTCCTGACTTTC	TRBJ2-6	TRBV7-3	NA	NA
CASSPGLAGASLYNEQFF	TGTGCCAGCAGTCCGGGACTAGCGGGGGCTTCACTCTACAATGAGCAGTTCTTC	TRBJ2-1	TRBV27	NA	TRBD2
CASSLDLWDPEGTEAFF	TGTGCCAGCAGCTTAGATCTTTGGGATCCGGAAGGCACTGAAGCTTTCTTT	TRBJ1-1	TRBV7-8	NA	NA
CASGGQITDTQYF	TGTGCCAGCGGGGGACAGATCACAGATACGCAGTATTTT	TRBJ2-3	TRBV28	many	TRBD1
CASSLPGGARLDTQYF	TGTGCCAGCAGCCTTCCCGGGGGGGCGAGATTAGATACGCAGTATTTT	TRBJ2-3	TRBV7-2	NA	TRBD2
CASCPRGSDTQYF	TGTGCCAGCTGCCCCCGGGGGTCAGATACGCAGTATTTT	TRBJ2-3	TRBV28	many	NA
CASSPVRPYGYTF	TGCGCCAGCAGCCCAGTGCGACCTTATGGCTACACCTTC	TRBJ1-2	TRBV5-1	once	NA
CASSYGGGFDYNEQFF	TGTGCCAGCAGTTACGGTGGGGGTTTCGACTACAATGAGCAGTTCTTC	TRBJ2-1	TRBV6-2/TRBV6-3	NA	NA
CASRGTAGGPRDEQFF	TGTGCCAGCAGAGGAACAGCGGGGGGGCCGAGGGATGAGCAGTTCTTC	TRBJ2-1	TRBV6-5	many	TRBD2
CARRPSFSPYNSPLHF	TGTGCCAGGCGCCCGTCCTTTTCTCCCTATAATTCACCCCTCCACTTT	TRBJ1-6	TRBV28	NA	NA
CASSTFANEQYF	TGTGCCAGCAGCACCTTCGCCAACGAGCAGTACTTC	TRBJ2-7	TRBV7-9	many	NA
CSATSRGGDTDTQYF	TGCAGTGCCACCTCGCGGGGGGGCGACACAGATACGCAGTATTTT	TRBJ2-3	TRBV20-1	NA	TRBD2
CASSLTKAGRTGELFF	TGTGCCAGCAGCTTAACGAAGGCGGGGCGCACCGGGGAGCTGTTTTTT	TRBJ2-2	TRBV7-3	few	NA
CASSLRDIRGGANTGELFF	TGTGCCAGCAGTTTACGGGATATACGCGGGGGGGCCAACACCGGGGAGCTGTTTTTT	TRBJ2-2	TRBV28	few	TRBD2
CASSEYREGEAFF	TGTGCCAGCAGCGAGTACAGGGAGGGTGAAGCTTTCTTT	TRBJ1-1	TRBV6-2/TRBV6-3	NA	NA
CAISEPLYGYTF	TGTGCCATCAGTGAGCCCCTCTATGGCTACACCTTC	TRBJ1-2	TRBV10-3	few	NA
CASSQGDTRTDTQYF	TGTGCCAGCAGTCAGGGGGACACTCGCACAGATACGCAGTATTTT	TRBJ2-3	TRBV28	NA	TRBD1
CASSGPYSNQPQHF	TGTGCCAGCAGCGGCCCGTATAGCAATCAGCCCCAGCATTTT	TRBJ1-5	TRBV6-2/TRBV6-3	once	NA
CASSVAGTYNEQFF	TGTGCCAGCAGTGTAGCGGGGACCTACAATGAGCAGTTCTTC	TRBJ2-1	TRBV2	NA	TRBD2
CASSQAVQPGFYEQYF	TGTGCCAGCAGCCAAGCGGTCCAGCCTGGTTTCTACGAGCAGTACTTC	TRBJ2-7	TRBV4-2	few	NA
CASSLGGWSSSYNEQFF	TGTGCCAGCAGCTTAGGGGGGTGGTCCAGCTCCTACAATGAGCAGTTCTTC	TRBJ2-1	TRBV7-6	many	NA
CAISTDTLGQPQHF	TGTGCCATCAGTACGGACACCTTGGGACAGCCCCAGCATTTT	TRBJ1-5	TRBV10-3	many	NA
CATDMGTEAFF	TGTGCCACCGACATGGGAACTGAAGCTTTCTTT	TRBJ1-1	TRBV6-2/TRBV6-3	many	NA
CASSQDGVYVGYTF	TGTGCCAGCAGCCAAGATGGGGTATATGTTGGCTACACCTTC	TRBJ1-2	TRBV14	NA	NA
CASSFRGEEDIDYGYTF	TGTGCCAGCAGTTTCAGGGGCGAGGAAGATATTGACTATGGCTACACCTTC	TRBJ1-2	TRBV27	few	NA
CASRARGLVAEAFF	TGTGCCAGCCGAGCGAGGGGGTTAGTCGCTGAAGCTTTCTTT	TRBJ1-1	TRBV19	few	NA
CASSQGGDYGYTF	TGTGCCAGCAGCCAAGGGGGCGACTATGGCTACACCTTC	TRBJ1-2	TRBV7-2	many	TRBD1
CATRQAARGTEAFF	TGTGCCACTAGACAGGCTGCTCGGGGGACTGAAGCTTTCTTT	TRBJ1-1	TRBV24-1	NA	NA
CAISESMQFFDEQFF	TGTGCCATCAGTGAGTCGATGCAGTTCTTCGATGAGCAGTTCTTC	TRBJ2-1	TRBV10-3	few	NA
CASSTSTGQGETQYF	TGCGCCAGCAGCACATCGACAGGGCAAGGCGAGACCCAGTACTTC	TRBJ2-5	TRBV4-3	few	TRBD1
CASRERRGVNTEAFF	TGTGCCAGCCGAGAGCGCAGGGGGGTGAACACTGAAGCTTTCTTT	TRBJ1-1	TRBV19	NA	TRBD1
CASSLDMSYEQYF	TGTGCCAGCAGCTTGGACATGTCCTACGAGCAGTACTTC	TRBJ2-7	TRBV5-6	NA	NA
CASSLMSGTSRGDTDTQYF	TGCGCCAGCAGCTTAATGTCCGGGACTTCCCGGGGGGACACAGATACGCAGTATTTT	TRBJ2-3	TRBV4-1	NA	TRBD2
CARGLAGDNEQFF	TGTGCCAGGGGACTAGCGGGGGACAATGAGCAGTTCTTC	TRBJ2-1	TRBV2	NA	TRBD2
CASIPSGEGYNQPQHF	TGTGCCAGCATTCCTAGTGGGGAGGGGTACAATCAGCCCCAGCATTTT	TRBJ1-5	TRBV28	many	NA
CSARTGTNTGELFF	TGCAGTGCCCGCACCGGGACGAACACCGGGGAGCTGTTTTTT	TRBJ2-2	TRBV20-1	NA	NA
CASSPGTFTGELFF	TGTGCCAGCAGTCCGGGGACTTTTACCGGGGAGCTGTTTTTT	TRBJ2-2	TRBV12-3/TRBV12-4	many	NA
CASSSGLADAKETQYF	TGTGCCAGCAGCTCGGGACTAGCGGACGCCAAAGAGACCCAGTACTTC	TRBJ2-5	TRBV7-9	NA	TRBD2
CASSLEGSEAFF	TGTGCCAGCAGCTTAGAGGGCAGTGAAGCTTTCTTT	TRBJ1-1	TRBV5-1	many	NA